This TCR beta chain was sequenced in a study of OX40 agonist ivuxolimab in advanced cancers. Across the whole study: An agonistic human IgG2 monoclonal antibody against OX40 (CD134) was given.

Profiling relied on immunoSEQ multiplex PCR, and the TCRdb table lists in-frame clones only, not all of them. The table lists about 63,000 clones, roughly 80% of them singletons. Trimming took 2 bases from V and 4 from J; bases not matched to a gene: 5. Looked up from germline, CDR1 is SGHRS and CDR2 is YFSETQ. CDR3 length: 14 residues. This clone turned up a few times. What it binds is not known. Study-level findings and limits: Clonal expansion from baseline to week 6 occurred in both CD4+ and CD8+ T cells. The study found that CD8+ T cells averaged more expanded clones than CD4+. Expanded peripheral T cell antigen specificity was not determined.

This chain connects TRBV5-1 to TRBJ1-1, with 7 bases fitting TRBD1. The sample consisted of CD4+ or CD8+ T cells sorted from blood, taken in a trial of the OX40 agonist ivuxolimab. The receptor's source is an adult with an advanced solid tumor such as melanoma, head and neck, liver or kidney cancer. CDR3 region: CASSFNPGGTEAFF. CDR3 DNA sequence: TGCGCCAGCAGCTTTAATCCAGGGGGCACTGAAGCTTTCTTT.